These 17 T cell receptor beta chains were all obtained from the same sample, sequenced in a study of cytomegalovirus exposure and HLA in healthy donors. The PCR employed 60 Vbeta primers together with 13 Jbeta primers. Data came from immunoSEQ multiplex PCR; TCRdb stores just in-frame clones and leaves some out. The repertoire holds 140,000 to 150,000 clones, with about 80% as singletons. Source material: PBMCs. All receptors derive from a middle-aged man in good health and CMV-seronegative.

In this sample, this clone turned up once. The chain recombines TRBV10-3 with TRBJ1-2; a possible D gene is TRBD1 (6 bases). Between the trimmed V and J ends, which lost 4 bases and 5 bases, there was a span of 11 bases. CDR1 and CDR2 (germline): ENHRY, SYGVKD. This CDR3 is built from 13 residues. The CDR3 bases are TGTGCCATCAGTGGTTCAGGGGAATATGGCTACACCTTC. Translation gives CAISGSGEYGYTF.

This clone has only a few counts. The genes are TRBV27 and TRBJ2-2, with 8 positions matching TRBD1. The CDR3 is 17 amino acids. V dropped 1 base and J dropped 2; count of bases not matched to a gene: 6. Germline-derived CDR1 and CDR2 are MNHEY and SMNVEV (reference sequence). Here the CDR3 reads CASSLWQGAKNTGELFF. CDR3 bases: TGTGCCAGCAGTTTATGGCAGGGGGCGAAAAACACCGGGGAGCTGTTTTTT.

The chain is built from TRBV18 and TRBJ2-2, with D perhaps matching TRBD1 (6 bases). The germline V and J ends were trimmed by 7 bases and 3 bases, with 12 bases remaining between them. This CDR3 has 14 amino acids. In germline, CDR1 is KGHSH, CDR2 LQKENI. DNA for the CDR3: TGTGCCAGCTTACCCCCAGGGGACACCGGGGAGCTGTTTTTT. It codes for CASLPPGDTGELFF.

This chain's CDR3 is CTSSHPTQLNRNQPQHF. DNA of the CDR3: TGCACCAGCAGCCACCCTACCCAACTTAATCGCAATCAGCCCCAGCATTTT. The rearrangement links TRBV1 to TRBJ1-5. TRBV1 is flagged as a pseudogene. The CDR3 length is 17 residues.

The V and J genes are TRBV4-1 and TRBJ2-3; D unresolved. Germline V gives CDR1 MGHRA, CDR2 YSYEKL. Trimming left V 4 bases short and J 0 bases short, with 17 bases between. The CDR3 is made up of 17 amino acids. CDR3 amino acids: CASSLARPRASTDTQYF. In DNA, the CDR3 is TGCGCCAGCAGCCTAGCAAGGCCACGAGCTAGCACAGATACGCAGTATTTT.

The chain uses TRBV2 and TRBJ1-5, with TRBD1 matching 7 bases. This CDR3 region has 17 residues. Trimming cost V 6 bases and J 1 base; bases outside gene matches: 12. CDR1 and CDR2 (germline): SNHLY, FYNNEI. The CDR3 sequence is CASSSPPGQRSNQPQHF. The CDR3 DNA is TGTGCCAGCAGCTCTCCCCCGGGACAGAGGAGCAATCAGCCCCAGCATTTT.

V is TRBV19 and J is TRBJ2-2; the match to TRBD1 covers 7 bases. J gave up 2 bases and V 8 bases, and 2 bases lay outside the gene matches. Germline V gives CDR1 LNHDA, CDR2 SQIVND (reference sequence). The CDR3 length is 13 residues. CDR3 sequence reads: CASWDSNTGELFF. The CDR3 DNA is TGTGCCAGTTGGGACAGCAACACCGGGGAGCTGTTTTTT.

This chain links TRBV18 with TRBJ2-7; D perhaps matches TRBD1 (5 bases). The V gene's germline CDR1 is KGHSH and CDR2 LQKENI. V lost 0 bases and J lost 6, with 15 bases in between. The CDR3 contains 15 residues. In nucleotides, the CDR3 is TGTGCCAGCTCACCACCTTCAGGGTCCAGTTTCGAGCAGTACTTC. Translating it yields CASSPPSGSSFEQYF.

V gene TRBV5-6 combines with J gene TRBJ2-1; no clear D. V was clipped by 0 bases and J by 2 bases, with 9 bases between them. This CDR3 is built from 15 residues. Germline V CDR1 and CDR2: SGHDT, YYEEEE. Here the CDR3 DNA reads TGTGCCAGCAGCTTGGGGTACAGTGCCTACAATGAGCAGTTCTTC. This encodes CASSLGYSAYNEQFF. Variable domain in full (rest from reference TRBV5-6 and TRBJ2-1): DAGVTQSPTHLIKTRGQQVTLRCSPKSGHDTVSWYQQALGQGPQFIFQYYEEEERQRGNFPDRFSGHQFPNYSSELNVNALLLGDSALYLCASSLGYSAYNEQFFGPGTRLTVL.

This clone was seen only a few times. This chain links TRBV6-6 with TRBJ2-1; 9 bases agree with TRBD1. CDR3 length: 15 residues. With V trimmed by 2 bases and J by 7 bases, 6 bases remained unmatched. Germline V CDR1 and CDR2: MNHNY, SVGAGI (reference sequence). This chain's CDR3 is CASSYEGTGFNEQFF. Here the CDR3 DNA reads TGTGCCAGCAGTTACGAGGGGACAGGGTTTAATGAGCAGTTCTTC.

The V call is TRBV30, the J call TRBJ1-2; a possible D gene is TRBD1 (5 bases). The V gene lost 2 bases and the J gene lost 8 bases, with 12 bases spanning the gap. The CDR3 totals 12 residues. CDR1 and CDR2 (germline): GTSNPN, SVGIG (reference sequence). DNA of the CDR3: TGTGCCTGGAGTCAGGGAGGGGACGGCTACACCTTC. It codes for CAWSQGGDGYTF. Looking up the rest from reference TRBV30 and TRBJ1-2 gives the full variable domain: SQTIHQWPATLVQPVGSPLSLECTVEGTSNPNLYWYRQAAGRGLQLLFYSVGIGQISSEVPQNLSASRPQDRQFILSSKKLLLSDSGFYLCAWSQGGDGYTFGSGTRLTVV.

The CDR3 DNA follows: TGTGCCAGCAGCTTAAATTTTGTGGACAGTGTCAATTCACCCCTCCACTTT. Translation gives CASSLNFVDSVNSPLHF. V usage is TRBV7-2 and J usage is TRBJ1-6; possible D gene TRBD1, 6 bases. Trimming took off 2 bases at V and 7 bases at J, with 18 bases between the two ends. The CDR3 spans 17 residues. Germline-derived CDR1 and CDR2 are SGHTA and FQGNSA. Based on the CDR3 plus reference TRBV7-2 and TRBJ1-6, the full variable domain is GAGVSQSPSNKVTEKGKDVELRCDPISGHTALYWYRQSLGQGLEFLIYFQGNSAPDKSGLPSDRFSAERTGGSVSTLTIQRTQQEDSAVYLCASSLNFVDSVNSPLHFGNGTRLTVT.

The rearrangement uses TRBV2 and TRBJ2-3, with D perhaps matching TRBD1 (5 bases). Trimming cost V 7 bases and J 1 base, with 15 bases left between them. Germline CDR1 SNHLY, CDR2 FYNNEI. The CDR3 is 15 amino acids. The CDR3 sequence: CASTREGWGTDTQYF. CDR3 nucleotide sequence: TGTGCCAGCACCAGGGAAGGGTGGGGCACAGATACGCAGTATTTT.

The J gene is TRBJ2-7, the V gene TRBV7-9; TRBD2 aligns across 7 bases. There are 13 residues in the CDR3. Germline CDR1 and CDR2: SEHNR and FQNEAQ (reference sequence). The V and J ends lost 3 bases and 5 bases, in that order; junction bases with no gene match: 4. As DNA, the CDR3 is TGTGCCAGCAGCTTCCGTCTAGCGGACGAGCAGTACTTC. Residues: CASSFRLADEQYF.

The V and J genes are TRBV10-3 and TRBJ2-5; TRBD2 might be the D (6 bases). Germline V gene sequence: CDR1 ENHRY, CDR2 SYGVKD. This CDR3 is built from 13 residues. Trimming stripped 11 bases from V and 3 bases from J, with 16 bases between. This chain's CDR3 is CAAAGTEKETQYF. CDR3 DNA sequence: TGTGCCGCAGCCGGGACTGAGAAAGAGACCCAGTACTTC.

The rearrangement uses TRBV25-1 and TRBJ2-7, with D possibly matching TRBD2 (6 bases). The CDR3 runs 12 residues. Germline lookup yields CDR1 MGHDK and CDR2 SYGVNS. Deletions cut 9 bases from V and 9 bases from J, with 18 bases between. The CDR3 here is CASSVAETGQYF. The DNA for the CDR3 is TGTGCCAGTTCGGTAGCGGAGACGGGGCAGTACTTC.

The V call is TRBV6-4, the J call TRBJ2-3; 15 bases are shared with TRBD2. With V trimmed by 4 bases and J by 2 bases, 4 bases remained unmatched. Germline V CDR1 and CDR2: MRHNA, SNTAGT. The length of the CDR3 is 17 residues. The CDR3 DNA follows: TGTGCCAGCAGTGCCGGACTAGCGGGAGGGGACACAGATACGCAGTATTTT. This gives the protein CASSAGLAGGDTDTQYF.